A selection of T cell receptor beta chains follows, all from one sample in a study of early T cells in non-severe SARS-CoV-2 infection. TCRdb re-called the 5' RACE reads through MiXCR, storing one row per CDR3 protein. The sample lists tens of thousands of distinct CDR3 sequences, about 14% occurring once. The material was whole blood, obtained at baseline. The receptors here all came from an adult who was a healthcare worker with PCR-confirmed SARS-CoV-2 infection or an uninfected control (not recorded which). Both conserved end residues are part of each CDR3.

V gene	CDR3 protein
TRBV28	CASIPDLLSYEQYF
TRBV7-2	CASSFVGPDTQYF
TRBV7-9	CASSLSPRYRGVRTEAFF
TRBV10-3	CAIGGGNEQFF
TRBV10-1	CASPARGSGTEAFF
TRBV11-3	CASSLSEMNTEAFF
TRBV30	CAWKLAGGIYEQYF
TRBV7-9	CASSPGTGHGYTF
TRBV20-1	CSALGDTQYF
TRBV6-6	CASSYGQGKGETQYF
TRBV9	CASSADSGSDTDTQYF
TRBV12-3/TRBV12-4	CASRPGTGRTYEQYF
TRBV24-1	CATSDYETQYF
TRBV7-3	CASSLTTGLGSKQFF
TRBV7-3	CVSSLTGGRVSPLHF
TRBV6-5	CTSRDGANVLTF
TRBV7-3	CASSSSGSVDTQYF
TRBV5-1	CASSLGTGERSSQYF
TRBV21-1	CASIADREQETQYF
TRBV2	CASGGERTEAFF
TRBV7-6	CASSLFGYEQYF
TRBV7-3	CASSQGPGGYNEQFF
TRBV5-1	CASSSPGGRAYNEQFF
TRBV5-8	CASSLANYQPQHF
TRBV7-9	CASSTNRGSGNTIYF
TRBV11-1	CASSHDRGRYEQYF
TRBV29-1	CSVASGETQYF
TRBV6-5	CATSFGASGSHEQFF
TRBV20-1	CSARAPAPFSNQPQHF
TRBV19	CASSTLAGYQETQYF
TRBV5-1	CASSQDSGQETQYF